Detailed here is one T cell receptor beta chain. It has no known antigen specificity. No base-level quality is on record; no much larger clone is a single base apart. This entry is derived from a study of STAT5B mutations in CD4+ large granular lymphocyte leukemia (dated by TCRdb to 2022 to 2024). Broadly, across the study: Among healthy controls, the CDR3 'QG' motif was associated with a particular HLA allele. TCRbeta repertoires of CD4+ T-cell large granular lymphocyte leukemia patients were compared with those of healthy blood donors. Flow cytometry performed on FACSCanto II or FACSVerse showed that the purified fractions had more than 95% purity among lymphocytes.

Healthy controls were 35 to 40 blood donors whose buffy coats came from the Finnish Red Cross blood service. All TCR-sequenced material derived from peripheral blood: patient blood samples and healthy donor buffy coats. Peripheral blood mononuclear cells were isolated by Ficoll-Hypaque gradient centrifugation. Magnetic purification was used to isolate CD4+ cells from the buffy coats of the healthy controls. The Gentra Puregene Cell and Tissue kit was used for genomic DNA extraction, and quantification was performed on a Qubit 2.0 fluorometer. The CDR3 numbers 14 residues from cysteine through phenylalanine. The read is trimmed to its CDR3 DNA, 42 bases read in frame from base 1. Looking up the germline V gene yields CDR1 MGHDK and CDR2 SYGVNS. The V end loses 10 bases and the J end loses 1 base, and a stretch of 14 bases separates them. The immunoSEQ assay at survey resolution was used to sequence TCRbeta rearrangements from genomic DNA. The paper's processing steps were these. A lowest detectable productive clonotype frequency of 2.59 x 10-5 was observed in the TCR sequencing data. Only productive TCRbeta rearrangements, meaning sequences that were complete and in-frame, were kept for the analyses. Clonality for each sample was calculated as Simpson clonality in the immunoSEQ Analyzer version 3.0. Based on frequency, clones were grouped as very rare, small, medium, large (1-20%) or hyperexpanded (>20%). Generation probabilities were estimated with OLGA 1.2.3, V-gene circos plots were made with VDJtools, specificities were looked up in VDJdb, and CDR3 motifs were identified with GLIPH. In its TCRdb copy, this immuneACCESS table keeps in-frame sequences only and misses some clones. Where compared with another copy, unresolved V genes explain less than half of these, and the others have no known cause. V, J and clone size reflect that table, while D and trimming were determined from the DNA. In this sample the table shows 25,000 to 35,000 clones, approximately 72% of which occur a single time. Of the sample, 2% to 3% is held by the ten largest clones.

What the study reported, not specific to this receptor: The data were not HLA-matched, and the relatively small sample size could explain the higher clonality seen in CD4+ compared with CD8+ T-LGLL. Compared with healthy CD4+ repertoires, CD4-sorted patient repertoires appeared more clonal, and this difference remained even after the putative leukemic clones were removed. Main leukemic clonotypes were private to each patient, although roughly 24% of the main leukemic clonotypes were found at low frequency in the non-leukemic repertoires of other patients. TRBV06-family usage was enriched among the top patient clones (8/27) compared with healthy controls (2/35).

Sequences were obtained from CD4+ T cells from blood buffy coats. The receptor was derived from a human donor in good health. The receptor chain draws on TRBV25-1 and TRBJ2-1; TRBD1 is a weak D gene call, 6 bases matching. In nucleotides, the sequence is TGTGCCACTTCGGGACACTTGTCCTACAATGAGCAGTTCTTC. Its protein is CATSGHLSYNEQFF.